The next 13 T cell receptor beta chains were all read from a single sample in a study of blood T cell repertoires in COVID-19 (dated by TCRdb to about 2020). The library was built by means of the immunoSEQ multiplex PCR assay. In TCRdb, the immuneACCESS table is reduced to in-frame sequences with V and J assigned. These tables do not hold every clone; where another copy was compared, an unresolved V gene accounts for under half, and the others remain unexplained. In all, the sample holds 150,000 to 200,000 clones, and 89% of those were seen once. The ten largest clones take up approximately 8.1% of the sample. The sample taken for sequencing was PBMCs or T cells enriched from blood (not recorded which). The receptors come from a woman under 30 who had recovered from COVID-19.

This sequence joins TRBV28 and TRBJ2-1; 7 nucleotides agree with TRBD1. In germline, CDR1 is MDHEN, CDR2 SYDVKM. The CDR3 totals 16 residues. The junction had 11 bases not matched to a gene; V was cut back by 5 bases and J by 4 bases. CDR3 bases: TGTGCCAGCAGTCGCCGGACAGGCCTTGGGTACAATGAGCAGTTCTTC. Translated: CASSRRTGLGYNEQFF.

The chain joins TRBV7-9 to TRBJ2-5, with a possible D match to TRBD2 (6 bases). From germline, CDR1 is SEHNR and CDR2 FQNEAQ (reference sequence). The V gene lost 3 bases and the J gene lost 0 bases, with 14 bases spanning the gap. CDR3 size: 16 residues. The CDR3 nucleotides are TGTGCCAGCAGCTTCCTTCCGGGGGAGTACCAAGAGACCCAGTACTTC. It encodes CASSFLPGEYQETQYF.

The V gene is TRBV5-6, the J gene TRBJ2-5, with TRBD1 matching 7 bases. CDR1 is SGHDT and CDR2 is YYEEEE in the germline V gene. This CDR3 region has 16 residues. V dropped 4 bases and J dropped 1; count of bases not matched to a gene: 10. The CDR3 region has the DNA TGTGCCAGCAGCCCATTATACGGGGACAGCCAAGAGACCCAGTACTTC. It is translated as CASSPLYGDSQETQYF.

V gene TRBV9 combines with J gene TRBJ2-3, with TRBD2 matching over 11 bases. Trimming took 4 bases from V and 0 from J; bases not matched to a gene: 10. The CDR3 totals 18 residues. Germline V CDR1 and CDR2: SGDLS, YYNGEE. In DNA, the CDR3 is TGTGCCAGCAGCACTAGCGGGGGACAGCTGATTAGCACAGATACGCAGTATTTT. Its translation: CASSTSGGQLISTDTQYF. Full variable domain (outside the CDR3, taken from reference TRBV9 and TRBJ2-3): DSGVTQTPKHLITATGQRVTLRCSPRSGDLSVYWYQQSLDQGLQFLIQYYNGEERAKGNILERFSAQQFPDLHSELNLSSLELGDSALYFCASSTSGGQLISTDTQYFGPGTRLTVL.

The chain joins TRBV9 to TRBJ2-5; 12 nucleotides line up with TRBD1. J was trimmed by 6 bases and V by 3 bases; bases with no gene match: 6. Germline V lookup: CDR1 SGDLS, CDR2 YYNGEE. The CDR3 spans 15 residues. DNA of the CDR3: TGTGCCAGCAGCGCAGGGACAGGGGGCTTAAAGACCCAGTACTTC. It codes for CASSAGTGGLKTQYF.

The chain joins TRBV7-9 to TRBJ1-1, with TRBD1 identical over 7 bases. CDR3 length: 13 amino acids. Germline loops: CDR1 SEHNR, CDR2 FQNEAQ (reference sequence). J gave up 4 bases and V 1 base, and 0 bases lay outside the gene matches. The CDR3 nucleotides read TGTGCCAGCAGCTTAGGGGACAGCACTGAAGCTTTCTTT. It translates to CASSLGDSTEAFF.

V gene TRBV7-3 combines with J gene TRBJ2-7, with 7 bases aligning to TRBD1. This CDR3 is built from 15 residues. Germline values: CDR1 SGHTA, CDR2 FQGTGA. Germline trimming cut 5 bases from V and 4 bases from J; bases unmatched to any gene: 11. DNA for the CDR3: TGTGCCAGCAGCCCCTTATGGGACAGACTATACGAGCAGTACTTC. Encoded protein: CASSPLWDRLYEQYF. Full variable domain (rest looked up from reference TRBV7-3 and TRBJ2-7): GAGVSQTPSNKVTEKGKYVELRCDPISGHTALYWYRQSLGQGPEFLIYFQGTGAADDSGLPNDRFFAVRPEGSVSTLKIQRTERGDSAVYLCASSPLWDRLYEQYFGPGTRLTVT.

This clone was found once. This sequence joins TRBV9 and TRBJ2-7; 8 nucleotides line up with TRBD2. Germline V gene lookup returns CDR1 SGDLS and CDR2 YYNGEE. CDR3 length equals 13 residues. The junction had 3 bases not matched to a gene; V was cut back by 4 bases and J by 3 bases. The chain's CDR3 is CASSPGLGYEQYF. CDR3 DNA sequence: TGTGCCAGCAGCCCGGGACTAGGCTACGAGCAGTACTTC.

The chain joins TRBV6-5 to TRBJ1-1, with D unclear. Trimming left V 8 bases short and J 4 bases short, with 11 bases between. This CDR3 region has 12 residues. Germline loops: CDR1 MNHEY, CDR2 SVGAGI. CDR3 nucleotides: TGTGCCAGCTCGAGGGAGGGCACTGAAGCTTTCTTT. Translating it yields CASSREGTEAFF.

The genes are TRBV27 and TRBJ1-1; D remains ambiguous. The V end was cut by 6 bases, the J end by 2 bases, with 10 bases between. Per the germline V gene, CDR1 is MNHEY and CDR2 is SMNVEV (reference sequence). There are 13 residues in the CDR3. CDR3: CASSLLFNTEAFF. Here the CDR3 DNA reads TGTGCCAGCAGCCTCTTATTCAACACTGAAGCTTTCTTT.

This chain uses TRBV28 with TRBJ2-7, with 13 bases matching TRBD2. The trim removed 7 bases at V and 6 bases at J, leaving 6 bases unmatched. The CDR3 has 14 residues. Germline V gene lookup returns CDR1 MDHEN and CDR2 SYDVKM. The DNA of the CDR3 is TGTGCCAGCACTACTAGCGGGGGGGCCTCCGAGCAGTACTTC. It codes for CASTTSGGASEQYF.

J is TRBJ1-6 and V is TRBV5-8; the match to TRBD1 covers 7 bases. CDR1 SGHTS and CDR2 YDEGEE come from the germline V gene. Trimming at V came to 3 bases and at J to 4 bases, leaving 7 bases not matched to a gene. CDR3 size: 16 residues. The CDR3 reads CASSSLQGPYNSPLHF. The CDR3 nucleotides read TGTGCCAGCAGCTCCCTACAGGGGCCGTATAATTCACCCCTCCACTTT. Full variable domain (missing parts from reference TRBV5-8 and TRBJ1-6): EAGVTQSPTHLIKTRGQQATLRCSPISGHTSVYWYQQALGLGLQFLLWYDEGEERNRGNFPPRFSGRQFPNYSSELNVNALELEDSALYLCASSSLQGPYNSPLHFGNGTRLTVT.

This chain joins TRBV7-2 and TRBJ2-3; TRBD2 matches 11 bases. V lost 8 bases to trimming and J lost 6 bases; unmatched junction nucleotides: 7. There are 14 residues in the CDR3. CDR1 SGHTA and CDR2 FQGNSA come from the germline V gene. CDR3 residues: CASCPSGGFDTQYF. CDR3 DNA: TGTGCCAGCTGCCCTAGCGGGGGGTTTGATACGCAGTATTTT. Based on the CDR3 plus reference TRBV7-2 and TRBJ2-3, the full variable domain is GAGVSQSPSNKVTEKGKDVELRCDPISGHTALYWYRQSLGQGLEFLIYFQGNSAPDKSGLPSDRFSAERTGGSVSTLTIQRTQQEDSAVYLCASCPSGGFDTQYFGPGTRLTVL.